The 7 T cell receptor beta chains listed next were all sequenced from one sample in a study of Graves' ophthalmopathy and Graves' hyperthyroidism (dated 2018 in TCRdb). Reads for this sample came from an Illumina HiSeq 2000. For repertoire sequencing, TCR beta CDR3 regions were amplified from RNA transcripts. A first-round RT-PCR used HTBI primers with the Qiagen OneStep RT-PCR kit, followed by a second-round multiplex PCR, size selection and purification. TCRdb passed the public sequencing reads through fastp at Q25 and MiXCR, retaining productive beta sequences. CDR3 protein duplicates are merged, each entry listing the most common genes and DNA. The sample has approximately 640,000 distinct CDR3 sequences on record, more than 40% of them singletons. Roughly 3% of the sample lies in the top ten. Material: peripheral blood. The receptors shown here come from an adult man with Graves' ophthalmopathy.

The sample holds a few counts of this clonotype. CDR3 region: CASSQELAEGYEQYF. The CDR3 bases are TGTGCCAGCAGCCAAGAGTTGGCGGAGGGCTACGAGCAGTACTTC. This rearrangement joins TRBV4-2 to TRBJ2-7; possible D gene TRBD2, 6 bases. The germline gives CDR1 LGHNA, CDR2 YNFKEQ. CDR3 size: 15 residues. Trimming cost V 0 bases and J 3 bases, with 12 bases left between them.

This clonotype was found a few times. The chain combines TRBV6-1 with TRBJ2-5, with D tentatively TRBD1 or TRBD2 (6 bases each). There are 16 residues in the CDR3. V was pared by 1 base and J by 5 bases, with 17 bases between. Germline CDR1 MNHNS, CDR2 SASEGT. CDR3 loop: CASSEEGEEGAETQYF. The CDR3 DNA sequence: TGTGCCAGCAGTGAAGAGGGGGAGGAGGGAGCGGAGACCCAGTACTTC.

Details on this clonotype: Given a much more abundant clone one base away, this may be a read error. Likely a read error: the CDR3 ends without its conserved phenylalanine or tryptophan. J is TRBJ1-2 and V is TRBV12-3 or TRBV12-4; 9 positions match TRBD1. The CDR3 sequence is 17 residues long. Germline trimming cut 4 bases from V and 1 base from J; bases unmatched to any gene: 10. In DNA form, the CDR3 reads TGTGCCAGCAGTTCCCCCGCGGGACAGGGCGATAACTATGGCTACACCCTC. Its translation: CASSSPAGQGDNYGYTL.

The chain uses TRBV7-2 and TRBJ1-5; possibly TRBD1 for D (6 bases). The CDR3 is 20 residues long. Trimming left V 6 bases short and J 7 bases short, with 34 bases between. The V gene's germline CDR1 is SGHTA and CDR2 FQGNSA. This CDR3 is CASSKPGGKQKEGATQPQHF. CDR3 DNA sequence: TGTGCCAGCAGTAAGCCCGGGGGCAAACAAAAAGAAGGCGCTACACAGCCCCAGCATTTT.

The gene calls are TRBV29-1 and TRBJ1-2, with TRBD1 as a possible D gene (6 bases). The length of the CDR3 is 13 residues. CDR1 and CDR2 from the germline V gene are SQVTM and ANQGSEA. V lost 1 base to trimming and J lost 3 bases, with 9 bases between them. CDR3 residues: CSVEVNRDYGYTF. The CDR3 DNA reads TGCAGCGTTGAAGTGAACAGGGACTATGGCTACACCTTC.

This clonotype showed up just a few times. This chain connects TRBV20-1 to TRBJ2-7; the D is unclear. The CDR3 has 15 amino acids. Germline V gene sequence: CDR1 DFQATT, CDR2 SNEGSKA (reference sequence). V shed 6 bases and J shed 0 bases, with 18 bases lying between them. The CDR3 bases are TGCAGTGCGCGGAGTTGGACGCCTGCCTCCTACGAGCAGTACTTC. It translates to CSARSWTPASYEQYF.

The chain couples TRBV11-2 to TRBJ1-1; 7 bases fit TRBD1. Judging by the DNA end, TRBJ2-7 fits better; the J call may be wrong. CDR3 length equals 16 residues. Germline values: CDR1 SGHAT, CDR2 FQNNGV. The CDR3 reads CASSLGAGTVVYEQYF. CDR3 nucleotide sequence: TGTGCCAGCAGCTTAGGGGCCGGGACAGTGGTATACGAGCAGTACTTC.